The subject of this entry is one T cell receptor (beta chain). The entry originates in a study of blood T cell repertoires in COVID-19. Study summary: Collection of acute and convalescent COVID-19 samples took place in the United States, Italy and Spain.

The CDR3 is 14 residues long. V lost 6 bases to trimming and J lost 1 base, with 12 bases between them. Germline V gene lookup returns CDR1 MNHEY and CDR2 SMNVEV (reference sequence). Authors' methods: It was from reference gene primer amplification that nucleated cell counts were estimated. Profiling relied on immunoSEQ multiplex PCR, and the TCRdb table lists in-frame clones only, not all of them. The V and J calls and the clone size are those of that table, but D and trimming were determined from the DNA. The sample has about 150,000 clones; about nine tenths are singletons. The chain links TRBV27 to TRBJ1-1; D call uncertain. The TCR was taken from a woman aged 55-75 years with active or convalescent COVID-19. The sample comprised peripheral blood. The CDR3, as DNA: TGTGCCAGCAGGGACCGGGGAGGGAACACTGAAGCTTTCTTT. It translates to CASRDRGGNTEAFF.